What follows are 14 T cell receptor beta chains derived from one specimen sequenced in a study of T cells in Graves' hyperthyroidism and ophthalmopathy. RNA transcripts provided the source from which TCR beta CDR3 regions were amplified. TCR CDR3 underwent first-round RT-PCR with the HTBI primer set. TCRdb recomputed calls from the multiplex PCR reads with MiXCR, one row per CDR3 protein. The data hold approximately 630,000 distinct CDR3 sequences, with 16% observed a single time. The sequencing sample was made of blood. These receptors all come from a woman in her twenties or thirties with Graves' hyperthyroidism.

This clonotype occurred many times. The gene calls are TRBV5-8 and TRBJ2-7; D is undetermined. The V gene's germline CDR1 is SGHTS and CDR2 YDEGEE. The CDR3 extends over 13 amino acids. The V end lost 4 bases, the J end lost 2 bases, and 10 bases lay between the germline ends. The CDR3 DNA follows: TGTGCCAGCAGCCTTACAAATACCTACGAGCAGTACTTC. It codes for CASSLTNTYEQYF.

This chain joins TRBV7-8 and TRBJ1-5, with D maybe TRBD1 (5 bases). Germline loops: CDR1 SGHVS, CDR2 FQNEAQ. V lost 0 bases and J lost 0, with 21 bases in between. The CDR3 loop spans 20 amino acids. The CDR3, as DNA: TGTGCCAGCAGCTTAGCCCTTACTCGGGACGGGGGGGGTAGCAATCAGCCCCAGCATTTT. Translated: CASSLALTRDGGGSNQPQHF.

The rearrangement links TRBV24-1 to TRBJ1-1; TRBD1 is a possible D gene (5 bases). Germline CDR1 KGHDR, CDR2 SFDVKD. The V end lost 7 bases, the J end lost 3 bases, and 14 bases lay between the germline ends. This CDR3 is 14 amino acids long. The CDR3 DNA reads as TGTGCCACCAGGCATGGGACCGTTGACACTGAAGCTTTCTTT. This gives the protein CATRHGTVDTEAFF.

The chain couples TRBV6-2 or TRBV6-3 to TRBJ2-3, with TRBD1 matching 10 bases. Germline V gene sequence: CDR1 MNHEY, CDR2 SVGEGT. CDR3 size: 14 residues. Germline trimming cut 8 bases from V and 3 bases from J; bases unmatched to any gene: 5. This chain's CDR3 is CASGDRGTTDTQYF. The CDR3 DNA reads as TGTGCCAGCGGGGACAGGGGTACGACAGATACGCAGTATTTT.

Ten or more counts support this clonotype. The rearrangement joins TRBV5-1 to TRBJ1-1, with D unclear. The germline V gene has CDR1 SGHRS and CDR2 YFSETQ. With 1 base removed from V and 1 base from J, the gap between germline ends came to 11 bases. CDR3 length: 15 amino acids. The CDR3 bases are TGCGCCAGCAGCTTGTTTGAGGCGGGGAACACTGAAGCTTTCTTT. It codes for CASSLFEAGNTEAFF.

As concerns this clonotype: With a much larger clone just one base away, this may be a read error. This chain joins TRBV13 and TRBJ1-1; unclear D gene. The V gene lost 7 bases and the J gene lost 6 bases, with 0 bases spanning the gap. The CDR3 is 8 amino acids. Germline CDR1 reads PRHDT; CDR2 reads FYEKMQ (reference sequence). As DNA, the CDR3 is TGTGCCAGCACTGAAGCTTTCTTT. Translated, it gives CASTEAFF.

This clonotype was observed many times. The chain couples TRBV28 to TRBJ2-7; the D is unclear. This CDR3 has 11 residues. Germline assignment: CDR1 MDHEN and CDR2 SYDVKM. The V gene lost 4 bases and the J gene lost 7 bases, with 8 bases spanning the gap. The CDR3 nucleotides are TGTGCCAGCAGTTCCCTCCAGGAGCAGTACTTC. This gives the protein CASSSLQEQYF.

This clonotype was seen at least ten times. The V gene is TRBV7-8, the J gene TRBJ1-4; D unclear. In germline, CDR1 is SGHVS, CDR2 FQNEAQ. This CDR3 has 17 amino acids. V lost 4 bases to trimming and J lost 6 bases, with 21 bases between them. The CDR3 region has the DNA TGTGCCAGCAGCTCGACAAACACAGATTTAGTTTATGAAAAACTGTTTTTT. This codes for CASSSTNTDLVYEKLFF. Together with reference TRBV7-8 and TRBJ1-4, the CDR3 gives the full variable domain: GAGVSQSPRYKVAKRGQDVALRCDPISGHVSLFWYQQALGQGPEFLTYFQNEAQLDKSGLPSDRFFAERPEGSVSTLKIQRTQQEDSAVYLCASSSTNTDLVYEKLFFGSGTQLSVL.

This clonotype has ten or more counts. V is TRBV29-1 and J is TRBJ2-3; perhaps TRBD1 as D (5 bases). The CDR3 has 13 amino acids. CDR1 is SQVTM and CDR2 is ANQGSEA in the germline V gene. Trimming took 2 bases from V and 0 from J, leaving 6 bases between them. The CDR3 spells CSVETGSTDTQYF. The CDR3 DNA reads TGCAGCGTTGAAACAGGAAGCACAGATACGCAGTATTTT.

This chain uses TRBV6-2 or TRBV6-3 with TRBJ2-5, with 7 bases identical to TRBD1. Germline V gene lookup returns CDR1 MNHEY and CDR2 SVGEGT. There are 16 residues in the CDR3. Germline trimming cut 2 bases from V and 1 base from J; bases unmatched to any gene: 7. The CDR3 sequence is CASSYDRDTLQETQYF. DNA for the CDR3: TGTGCCAGCAGTTACGACAGGGACACCCTCCAAGAGACCCAGTACTTC.

The rearrangement joins TRBV9 to TRBJ2-5; 10 nucleotides align to TRBD2. Germline lookup yields CDR1 SGDLS and CDR2 YYNGEE. V shed 0 bases and J 4 bases; nucleotides not matched to a gene: 3. The CDR3 totals 15 residues. The DNA for the CDR3 is TGTGCCAGCAGCGTAGACAGCGGGAGGGGAGAGACCCAGTACTTC. Its translation is CASSVDSGRGETQYF.

In this sample, this clonotype turned up many times. The J gene is TRBJ2-7, the V gene TRBV28, with 7 bases identical to TRBD1. This CDR3 has 17 amino acids. The V gene end was trimmed by 2 bases and the J gene end by 0 bases; junction bases not matched to a gene: 10. CDR1 and CDR2 (germline): MDHEN, SYDVKM. CDR3 DNA sequence: TGTGCCAGCAGTTTACCTACCCGGGACAGACCCTCCTACGAGCAGTACTTC. It encodes CASSLPTRDRPSYEQYF.

The genes are TRBV20-1 and TRBJ2-1, with 9 bases lining up with TRBD1. J gave up 8 bases and V 4 bases, and 3 bases lay outside the gene matches. The CDR3 runs to 12 residues. Germline V gives CDR1 DFQATT, CDR2 SNEGSKA (reference sequence). CDR3 in amino acids: CSAMGQGDEQFF. DNA of the CDR3: TGCAGTGCTATGGGACAGGGCGATGAGCAGTTCTTC.

This clonotype was recorded a few times. The gene calls are TRBV28 and TRBJ2-2, with TRBD2 as a possible D gene (5 bases). There are 18 residues in the CDR3. Trimming removed 0 bases from V and 3 bases from J, with 17 bases in between. CDR1 is MDHEN, CDR2 SYDVKM, per germline. Written as DNA, the CDR3 is TGTGCCAGCAGTTTATGGTTCGTGCCGGGAAGGGACACCGGGGAGCTGTTTTTT. Protein sequence: CASSLWFVPGRDTGELFF.